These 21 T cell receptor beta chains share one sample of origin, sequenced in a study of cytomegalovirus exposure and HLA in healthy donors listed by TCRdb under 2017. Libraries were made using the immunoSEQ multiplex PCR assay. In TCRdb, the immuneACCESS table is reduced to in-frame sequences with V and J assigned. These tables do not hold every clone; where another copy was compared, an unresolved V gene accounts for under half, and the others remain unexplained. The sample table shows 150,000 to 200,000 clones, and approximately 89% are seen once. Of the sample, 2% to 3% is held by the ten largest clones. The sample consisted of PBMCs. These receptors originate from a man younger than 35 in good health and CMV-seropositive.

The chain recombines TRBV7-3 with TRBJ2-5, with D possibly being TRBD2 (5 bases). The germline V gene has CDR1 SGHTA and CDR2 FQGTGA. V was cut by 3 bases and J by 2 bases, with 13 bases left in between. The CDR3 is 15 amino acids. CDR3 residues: CASSLTASHQETQYF. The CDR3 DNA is TGTGCCAGCAGCTTGACGGCTAGCCATCAAGAGACCCAGTACTTC.

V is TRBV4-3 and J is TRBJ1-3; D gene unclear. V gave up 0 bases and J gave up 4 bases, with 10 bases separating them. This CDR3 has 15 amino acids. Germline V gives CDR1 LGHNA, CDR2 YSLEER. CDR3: CASSQDRTGGNTIYF. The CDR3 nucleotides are TGCGCCAGCAGCCAAGACAGGACGGGGGGAAACACCATATATTTT.

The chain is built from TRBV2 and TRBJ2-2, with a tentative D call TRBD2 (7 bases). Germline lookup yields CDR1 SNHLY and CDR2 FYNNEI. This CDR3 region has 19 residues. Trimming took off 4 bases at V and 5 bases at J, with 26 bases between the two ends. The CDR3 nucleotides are TGTGCCAGCAGTGTCGAAGGCGGGGGCACATGGGTTGGGACCGGGGAGCTGTTTTTT. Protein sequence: CASSVEGGGTWVGTGELFF.

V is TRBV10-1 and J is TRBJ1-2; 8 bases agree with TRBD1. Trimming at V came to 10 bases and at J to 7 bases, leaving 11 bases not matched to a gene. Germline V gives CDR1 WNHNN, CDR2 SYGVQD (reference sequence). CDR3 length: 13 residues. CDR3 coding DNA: TGCGCCATCACCAGGGGGCAGACGGTTGGCTACACCTTC. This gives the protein CAITRGQTVGYTF.

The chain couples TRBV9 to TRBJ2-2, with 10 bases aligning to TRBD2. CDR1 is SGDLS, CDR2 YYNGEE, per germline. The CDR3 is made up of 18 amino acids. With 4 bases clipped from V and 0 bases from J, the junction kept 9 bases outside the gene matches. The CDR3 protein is CASSSRTSGKANTGELFF. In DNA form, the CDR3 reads TGTGCCAGCAGCTCCAGGACTAGCGGAAAAGCGAACACCGGGGAGCTGTTTTTT.

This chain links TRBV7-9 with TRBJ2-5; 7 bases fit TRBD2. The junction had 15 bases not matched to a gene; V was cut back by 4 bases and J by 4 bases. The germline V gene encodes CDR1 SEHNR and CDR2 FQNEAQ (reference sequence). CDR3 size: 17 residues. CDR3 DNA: TGTGCCAGCAGCTCGTCGAGGGCGGGGGTGTGGCTAGAGACCCAGTACTTC. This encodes CASSSSRAGVWLETQYF.

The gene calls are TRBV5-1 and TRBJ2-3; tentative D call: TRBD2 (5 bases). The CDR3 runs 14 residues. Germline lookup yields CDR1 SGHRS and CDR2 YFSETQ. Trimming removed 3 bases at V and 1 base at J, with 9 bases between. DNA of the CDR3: TGCGCCAGCAGCTCCCGGACTCGCACAGATACGCAGTATTTT. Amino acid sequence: CASSSRTRTDTQYF.

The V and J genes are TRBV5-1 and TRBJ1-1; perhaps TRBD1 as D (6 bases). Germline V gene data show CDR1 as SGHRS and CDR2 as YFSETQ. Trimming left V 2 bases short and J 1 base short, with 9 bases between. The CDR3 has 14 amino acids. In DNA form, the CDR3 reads TGCGCCAGCAGCTTACGGACAGAGAACACTGAAGCTTTCTTT. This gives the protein CASSLRTENTEAFF.

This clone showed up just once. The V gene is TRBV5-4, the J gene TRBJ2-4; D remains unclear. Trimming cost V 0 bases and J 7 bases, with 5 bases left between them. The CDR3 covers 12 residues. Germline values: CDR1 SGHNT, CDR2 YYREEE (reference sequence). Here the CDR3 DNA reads TGTGCCAGCAGCTTGGAGAGGAACATTCAGTACTTC. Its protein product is CASSLERNIQYF.

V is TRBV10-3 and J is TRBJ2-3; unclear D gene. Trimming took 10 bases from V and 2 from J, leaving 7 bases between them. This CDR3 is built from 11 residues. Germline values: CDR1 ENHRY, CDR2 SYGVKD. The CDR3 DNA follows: TGTGCCACCCTAATCACAGATACGCAGTATTTT. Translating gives CATLITDTQYF.

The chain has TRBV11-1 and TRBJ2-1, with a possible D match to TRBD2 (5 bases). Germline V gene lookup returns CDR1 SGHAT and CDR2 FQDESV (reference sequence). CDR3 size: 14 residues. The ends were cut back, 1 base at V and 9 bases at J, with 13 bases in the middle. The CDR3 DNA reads TGTGCCAGCAGCTTAGTCCGGACTGGTGCTGAGCAGTTCTTC. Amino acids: CASSLVRTGAEQFF.

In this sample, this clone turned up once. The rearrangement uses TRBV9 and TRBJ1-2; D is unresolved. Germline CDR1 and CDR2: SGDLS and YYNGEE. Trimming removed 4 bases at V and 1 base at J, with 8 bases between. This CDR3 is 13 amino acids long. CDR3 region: CASSPADNYGYTF. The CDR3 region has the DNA TGTGCCAGCAGCCCCGCGGATAACTATGGCTACACCTTC.

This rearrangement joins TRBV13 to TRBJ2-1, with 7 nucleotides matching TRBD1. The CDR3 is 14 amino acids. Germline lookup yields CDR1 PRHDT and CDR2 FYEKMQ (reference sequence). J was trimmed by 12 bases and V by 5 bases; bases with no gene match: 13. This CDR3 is CASSPNRPQGRQFF. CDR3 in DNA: TGTGCCAGCAGCCCAAATCGCCCACAGGGGAGGCAGTTCTTC.

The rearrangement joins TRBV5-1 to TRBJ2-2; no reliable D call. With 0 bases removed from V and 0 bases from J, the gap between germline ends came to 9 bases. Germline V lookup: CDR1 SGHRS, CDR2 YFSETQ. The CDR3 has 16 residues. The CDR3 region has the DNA TGCGCCAGCAGCTTGGCCTGGAGCGCGAACACCGGGGAGCTGTTTTTT. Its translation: CASSLAWSANTGELFF.

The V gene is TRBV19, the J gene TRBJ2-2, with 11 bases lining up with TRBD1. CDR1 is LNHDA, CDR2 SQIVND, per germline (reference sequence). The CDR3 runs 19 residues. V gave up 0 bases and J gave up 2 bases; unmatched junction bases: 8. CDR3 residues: CASSIDRGQGGINTGELFF. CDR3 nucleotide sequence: TGTGCCAGTAGTATAGATCGGGGACAGGGGGGTATAAACACCGGGGAGCTGTTTTTT.

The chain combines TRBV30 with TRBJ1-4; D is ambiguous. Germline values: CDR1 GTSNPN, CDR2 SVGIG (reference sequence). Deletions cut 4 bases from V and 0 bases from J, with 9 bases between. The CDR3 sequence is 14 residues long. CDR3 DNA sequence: TGTGCCTGGAACCATCCAGCAACTAATGAAAAACTGTTTTTT. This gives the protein CAWNHPATNEKLFF.

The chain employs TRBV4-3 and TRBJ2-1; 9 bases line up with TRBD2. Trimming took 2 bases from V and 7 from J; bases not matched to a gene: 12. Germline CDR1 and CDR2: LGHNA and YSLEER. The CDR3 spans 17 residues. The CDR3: CASSQTFLAGRRNEQFF. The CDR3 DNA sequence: TGCGCCAGCAGCCAAACATTCCTAGCGGGAAGGAGAAATGAGCAGTTCTTC.

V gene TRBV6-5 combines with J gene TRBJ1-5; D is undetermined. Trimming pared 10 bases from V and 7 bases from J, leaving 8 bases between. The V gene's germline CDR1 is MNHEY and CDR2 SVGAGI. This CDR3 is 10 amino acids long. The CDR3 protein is CAIGEQPQHF. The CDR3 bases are TGTGCCATCGGGGAACAGCCCCAGCATTTT.

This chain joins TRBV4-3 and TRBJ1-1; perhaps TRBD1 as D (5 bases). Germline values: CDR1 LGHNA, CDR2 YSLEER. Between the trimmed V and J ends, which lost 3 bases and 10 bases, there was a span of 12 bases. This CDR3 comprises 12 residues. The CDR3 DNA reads TGCGCCAGCAGCCAGGGAGGGGCCCCAGCTTTCTTT. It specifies CASSQGGAPAFF.

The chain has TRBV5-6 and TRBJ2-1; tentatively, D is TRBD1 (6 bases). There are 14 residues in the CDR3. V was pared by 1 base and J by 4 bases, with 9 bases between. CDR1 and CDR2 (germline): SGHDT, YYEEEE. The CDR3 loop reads CASSLRRGYNEQFF. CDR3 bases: TGTGCCAGCAGCTTGAGAAGGGGGTACAATGAGCAGTTCTTC.

The CDR3 sequence is CASSSGLAGLYEQYF. CDR3 DNA sequence: TGTGCCAGCAGCTCCGGACTAGCGGGTCTCTACGAGCAGTACTTC. This chain joins TRBV7-2 and TRBJ2-7; TRBD2 matches 11 bases. Looked up from germline, CDR1 is SGHTA and CDR2 is FQGNSA. The trim removed 4 bases at V and 3 bases at J, leaving 5 bases unmatched. The CDR3 is made up of 15 amino acids.